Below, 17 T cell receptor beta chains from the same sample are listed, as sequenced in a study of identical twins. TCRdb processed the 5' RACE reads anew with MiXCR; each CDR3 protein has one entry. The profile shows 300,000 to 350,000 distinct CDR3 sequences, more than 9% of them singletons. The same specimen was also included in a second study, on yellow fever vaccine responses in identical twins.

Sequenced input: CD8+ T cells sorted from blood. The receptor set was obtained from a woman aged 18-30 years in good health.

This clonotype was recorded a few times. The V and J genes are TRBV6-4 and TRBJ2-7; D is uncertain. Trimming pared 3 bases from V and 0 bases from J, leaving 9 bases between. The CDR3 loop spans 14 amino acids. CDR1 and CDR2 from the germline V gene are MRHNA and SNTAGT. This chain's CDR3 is CASSENQDSYEQYF. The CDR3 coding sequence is TGTGCCAGCAGTGAGAATCAGGACTCCTACGAGCAGTACTTC.

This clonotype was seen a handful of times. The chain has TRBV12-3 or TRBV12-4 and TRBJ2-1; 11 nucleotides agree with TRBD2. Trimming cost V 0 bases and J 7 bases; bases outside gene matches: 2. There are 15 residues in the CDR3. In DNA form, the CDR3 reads TGTGCCAGCAGTTTAGCGTCTAGCGGGAGGAATGAGCAGTTCTTC. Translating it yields CASSLASSGRNEQFF.

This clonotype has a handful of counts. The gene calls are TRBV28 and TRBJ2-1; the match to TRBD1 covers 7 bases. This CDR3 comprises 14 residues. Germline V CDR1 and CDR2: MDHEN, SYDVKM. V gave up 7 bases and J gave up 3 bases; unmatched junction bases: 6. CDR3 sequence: CASNIDRVYNEQFF. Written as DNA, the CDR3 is TGTGCCAGCAACATTGACAGGGTCTACAATGAGCAGTTCTTC.

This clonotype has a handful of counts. The CDR3 here is CASSGTSGDSGDTQYF. The DNA for the CDR3 is TGTGCCAGCAGCGGGACTAGCGGGGACTCGGGAGATACGCAGTATTTT. The J gene is TRBJ2-3, the V gene TRBV5-5; 13 bases agree with TRBD2. The V segment lost 4 bases and the J segment 5 bases; nucleotides outside the gene matches: 7. Germline V CDR1 and CDR2: SGHKS, YYEKEE (reference sequence). This CDR3 is built from 16 residues.

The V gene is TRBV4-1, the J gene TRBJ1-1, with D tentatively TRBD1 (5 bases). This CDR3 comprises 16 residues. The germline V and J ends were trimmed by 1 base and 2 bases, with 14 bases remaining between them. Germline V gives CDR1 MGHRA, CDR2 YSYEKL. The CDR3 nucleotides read TGCGCCAGCAGCCAAGTATGGGGCAGGGCCAACACTGAAGCTTTCTTT. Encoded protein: CASSQVWGRANTEAFF.

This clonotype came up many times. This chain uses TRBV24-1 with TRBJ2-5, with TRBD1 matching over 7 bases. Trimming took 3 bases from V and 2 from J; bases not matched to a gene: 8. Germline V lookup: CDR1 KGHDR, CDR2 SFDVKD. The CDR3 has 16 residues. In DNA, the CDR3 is TGTGCCACCAGTGATACCAATACAGGGGCACAAGAGACCCAGTACTTC. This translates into CATSDTNTGAQETQYF.

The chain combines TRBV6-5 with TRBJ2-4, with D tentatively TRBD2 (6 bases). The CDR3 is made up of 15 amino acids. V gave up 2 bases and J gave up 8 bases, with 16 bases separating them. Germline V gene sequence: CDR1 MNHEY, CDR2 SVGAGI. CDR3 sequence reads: CASSYQIGGSDIQYF. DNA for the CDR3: TGTGCCAGCAGTTACCAGATTGGAGGGTCGGACATTCAGTACTTC.

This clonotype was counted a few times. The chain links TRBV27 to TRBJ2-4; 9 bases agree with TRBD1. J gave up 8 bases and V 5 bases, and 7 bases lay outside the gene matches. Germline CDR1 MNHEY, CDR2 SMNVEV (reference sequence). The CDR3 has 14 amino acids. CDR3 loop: CASSGGQGQDIQYF. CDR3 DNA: TGTGCCAGCAGTGGGGGACAGGGCCAGGACATTCAGTACTTC.

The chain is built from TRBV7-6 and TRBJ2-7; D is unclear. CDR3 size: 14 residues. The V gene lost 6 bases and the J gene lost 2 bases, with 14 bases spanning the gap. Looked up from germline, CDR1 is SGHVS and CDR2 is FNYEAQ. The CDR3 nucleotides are TGTGCCAGCAGTGAAGGCCCAGCCACCTACGAGCAGTACTTC. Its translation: CASSEGPATYEQYF.

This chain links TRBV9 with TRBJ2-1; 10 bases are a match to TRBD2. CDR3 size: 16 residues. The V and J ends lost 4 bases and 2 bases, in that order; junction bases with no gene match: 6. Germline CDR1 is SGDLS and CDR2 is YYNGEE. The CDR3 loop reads CASSPPLAGAYNEQFF. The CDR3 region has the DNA TGTGCCAGCAGCCCCCCCCTAGCGGGGGCCTACAATGAGCAGTTCTTC.

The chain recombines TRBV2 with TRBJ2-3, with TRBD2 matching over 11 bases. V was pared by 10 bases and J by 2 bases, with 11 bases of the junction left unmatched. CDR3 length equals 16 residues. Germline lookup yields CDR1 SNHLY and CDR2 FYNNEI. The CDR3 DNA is TGTGCCAACCACGAGGGACTAGCGGATTCCACAGATACGCAGTATTTT. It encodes CANHEGLADSTDTQYF.

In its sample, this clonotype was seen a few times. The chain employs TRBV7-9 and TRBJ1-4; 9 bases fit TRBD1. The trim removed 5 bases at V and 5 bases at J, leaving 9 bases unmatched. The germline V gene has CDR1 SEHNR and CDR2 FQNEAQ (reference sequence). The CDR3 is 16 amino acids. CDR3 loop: CASSVSTGTGNEKLFF. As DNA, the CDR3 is TGTGCCAGCAGCGTATCAACCGGGACAGGGAATGAAAAACTGTTTTTT.

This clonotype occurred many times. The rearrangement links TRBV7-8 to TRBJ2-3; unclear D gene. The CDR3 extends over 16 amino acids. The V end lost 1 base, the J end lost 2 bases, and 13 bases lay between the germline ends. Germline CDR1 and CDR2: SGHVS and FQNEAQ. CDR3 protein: CASSLVAGSFTDTQYF. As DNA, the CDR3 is TGTGCCAGCAGCTTAGTGGCAGGATCTTTCACAGATACGCAGTATTTT.

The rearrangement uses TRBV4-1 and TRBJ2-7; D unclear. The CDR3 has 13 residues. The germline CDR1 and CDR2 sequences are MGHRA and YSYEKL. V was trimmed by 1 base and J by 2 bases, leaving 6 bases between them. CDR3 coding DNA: TGCGCCAGCAGCCAAGTGGGTCCCTACGAGCAGTACGTC. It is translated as CASSQVGPYEQYV.

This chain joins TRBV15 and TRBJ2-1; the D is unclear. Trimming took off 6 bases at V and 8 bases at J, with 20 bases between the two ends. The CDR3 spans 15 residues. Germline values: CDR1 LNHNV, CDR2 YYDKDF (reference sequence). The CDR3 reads CATSGNRLLSHEQFF. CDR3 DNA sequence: TGTGCCACCAGTGGCAACCGACTCCTATCCCATGAGCAGTTCTTC. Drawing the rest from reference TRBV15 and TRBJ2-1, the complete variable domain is DAMVIQNPRYQVTQFGKPVTLSCSQTLNHNVMYWYQQKSSQAPKLLFHYYDKDFNNEADTPDNFQSRRPNTSFCFLDIRSPGLGDTAMYLCATSGNRLLSHEQFFGPGTRLTVL.

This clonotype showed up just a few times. CDR3 residues: CASRESTDTQYF. For the CDR3, the DNA is TGCGCCAGCCGAGAGAGCACAGATACGCAGTATTTT. V and J are TRBV4-1 and TRBJ2-3; D remains unclear. The CDR3 extends over 12 amino acids. CDR1 MGHRA and CDR2 YSYEKL come from the germline V gene. V lost 8 bases to trimming and J lost 0 bases, with 6 bases between them.

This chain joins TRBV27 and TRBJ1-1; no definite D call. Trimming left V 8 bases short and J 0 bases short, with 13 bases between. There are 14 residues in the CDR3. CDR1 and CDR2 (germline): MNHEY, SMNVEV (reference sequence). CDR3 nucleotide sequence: TGTGCCAGCGGCCTACACAGAGTGAACACTGAAGCTTTCTTT. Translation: CASGLHRVNTEAFF.